This record covers a single T cell receptor (beta chain). This record comes from a study of T cell responses to AZD1222 COVID-19 vaccine. The ends were cut back, 0 bases at V and 4 bases at J, with 9 bases in the middle. Germline V gene sequence: CDR1 LNHNV, CDR2 YYDKDF (reference sequence). This CDR3 has 14 amino acids. This table comes from immunoSEQ multiplex PCR, and its TCRdb copy is limited to in-frame clones, with some not included. The table has about 120,000 clones, roughly 91% seen once. This TCR came from an adult who received the AZD1222 COVID-19 vaccine. This chain links TRBV15 with TRBJ1-2, with no clear D. The sample consisted of peripheral blood, taken 28 days after the second AZD1222 dose. CDR3 nucleotide sequence: TGTGCCACCAGCAGAGATAGTGCGACCTATGGCTACACCTTC. Translating it yields CATSRDSATYGYTF.